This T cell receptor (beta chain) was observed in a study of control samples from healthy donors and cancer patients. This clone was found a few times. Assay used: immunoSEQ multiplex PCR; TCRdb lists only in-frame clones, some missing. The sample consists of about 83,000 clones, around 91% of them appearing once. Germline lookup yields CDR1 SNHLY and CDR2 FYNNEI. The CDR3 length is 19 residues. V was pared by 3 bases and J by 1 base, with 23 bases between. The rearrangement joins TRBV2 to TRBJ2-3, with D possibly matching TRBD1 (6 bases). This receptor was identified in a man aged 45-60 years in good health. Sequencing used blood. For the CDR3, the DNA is TGTGCCAGCAGTGAGTTTGGGGGCCTTCGTCAGACGCGCACAGATACGCAGTATTTT. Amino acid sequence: CASSEFGGLRQTRTDTQYF. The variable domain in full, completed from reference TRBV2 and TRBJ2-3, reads EPEVTQTPSHQVTQMGQEVILRCVPISNHLYFYWYRQILGQKVEFLVSFYNNEISEKSEIFDDQFSVERPDGSNFTLKIRSTKLEDSAMYFCASSEFGGLRQTRTDTQYFGPGTRLTVL.